This T cell receptor beta chain was profiled in a study of blood T cell repertoires in COVID-19. Overall study context: Samples taken during acute and convalescent COVID-19 were collected in the United States, Italy and Spain. From T cells, B-cell-depleted T cells, or PBMCs came the material, which was cDNA or gDNA.

TCRdb's table, derived via immunoSEQ multiplex PCR, lists solely in-frame clones and lacks some. The sample consists of about 270,000 clones, roughly 86% of them appearing once. V lost 6 bases and J lost 5, with 9 bases in between. The CDR3 sequence is 12 residues long. The source of this sequence is a man aged 35-49 years with active or convalescent COVID-19. V usage is TRBV12-3 or TRBV12-4 and J usage is TRBJ2-3; D remains unclear. The sample taken for sequencing was peripheral blood. The CDR3 sequence is CASSPHKDTQYF. CDR3 DNA sequence: TGTGCCAGCAGCCCACACAAAGATACGCAGTATTTT.